These 16 T cell receptor beta chains came from one sample sequenced in a study of regulatory T cells in long-lasting Graves disease. Relying on iRepertoire HTBI primers and Arm-PCR of CDR3 regions, the team built TCR beta libraries. Each CDR3 protein gets one entry after TCRdb re-called the multiplex PCR reads with MiXCR. The data show 350,000 to 500,000 distinct CDR3 sequences, approximately 14% seen once. Described time point: newly diagnosed GD, antithyroid drugs for less than 3 months. Generation of the TCR library employed RNA extracted from PBMCs. This sample was also put to use in a study of T cells in Graves' hyperthyroidism and ophthalmopathy.

The input for sequencing was peripheral blood mononuclear cells (PBMCs), taken at new diagnosis, from a patient treated with antithyroid drugs. All receptors come from a woman aged 50 to 60 with Graves disease.

This clonotype was picked up many times. J is TRBJ2-1 and V is TRBV20-1; TRBD1 is a possible D gene (6 bases). Deletions cut 7 bases from V and 0 bases from J, with 16 bases between. Germline V CDR1 and CDR2: DFQATT, SNEGSKA (reference sequence). The CDR3 loop spans 15 amino acids. The CDR3 protein is CSVNRAVISYNEQFF. The CDR3 bases are TGCAGTGTTAACAGGGCGGTGATCTCCTACAATGAGCAGTTCTTC.

The sample holds many counts of this clonotype. The V gene is TRBV20-1, the J gene TRBJ2-3; TRBD2 aligns across 11 bases. This CDR3 has 14 residues. V lost 6 bases to trimming and J lost 1 base; unmatched junction nucleotides: 3. Per germline, CDR1 DFQATT and CDR2 SNEGSKA (reference sequence). The CDR3 sequence is CSAVTSGGTDTQYF. Here the CDR3 DNA reads TGCAGTGCGGTGACTAGCGGGGGCACAGATACGCAGTATTTT.

Many counts were recorded for this clonotype. This chain links TRBV11-2 with TRBJ2-3; D ambiguous. Trimming shortened V by 3 bases and J by 0 bases, and 7 bases separated the two germline ends. Looked up from germline, CDR1 is SGHAT and CDR2 is FQNNGV. CDR3 length: 14 amino acids. CDR3 sequence: CASSFTVSTDTQYF. The CDR3, as DNA: TGTGCCAGCAGCTTCACGGTTAGCACAGATACGCAGTATTTT.

This clonotype was seen repeatedly, ten times or more. This sequence joins TRBV4-1 and TRBJ1-1; tentative D call: TRBD1 (5 bases). CDR1 is MGHRA, CDR2 YSYEKL, per germline. Trimming shortened V by 5 bases and J by 6 bases, and 22 bases separated the two germline ends. CDR3 length: 16 amino acids. This CDR3 reads CASSLRGWRGNAEAFF. For the CDR3, the DNA is TGCGCCAGCAGCTTACGGGGGTGGAGGGGTAACGCTGAAGCTTTCTTT.

Ten or more counts support this clonotype. The chain combines TRBV13 with TRBJ2-5; tentatively, D is TRBD2 (6 bases). CDR3 length: 17 residues. V was trimmed by 0 bases and J by 5 bases, leaving 19 bases between them. Germline CDR1 is PRHDT and CDR2 is FYEKMQ (reference sequence). The CDR3 reads CASSLGSRVGGVETQYF. CDR3 DNA sequence: TGTGCCAGCAGCTTAGGGAGTCGTGTCGGGGGAGTGGAGACCCAGTACTTC. Filled out from reference TRBV13 and TRBJ2-5, the complete variable domain reads AAGVIQSPRHLIKEKRETATLKCYPIPRHDTVYWYQQGPGQDPQFLISFYEKMQSDKGSIPDRFSAQQFSDYHSELNMSSLELGDSALYFCASSLGSRVGGVETQYFGPGTRLLVL.

Ten or more counts support this clonotype. The chain joins TRBV2 to TRBJ1-1; 7 bases line up with TRBD1. V was pared by 4 bases and J by 0 bases, with 5 bases of the junction left unmatched. In germline, CDR1 is SNHLY, CDR2 FYNNEI. The CDR3 spans 15 residues. The CDR3 DNA is TGTGCCAGCAGTGCGGGACAGCTCATGAACACTGAAGCTTTCTTT. It yields the protein CASSAGQLMNTEAFF.

There are a few counts of this clonotype. This sequence joins TRBV28 and TRBJ2-1; 12 bases map to TRBD2. The junction had 4 bases not matched to a gene; V was cut back by 2 bases and J by 5 bases. The CDR3 length is 16 residues. The germline V gene encodes CDR1 MDHEN and CDR2 SYDVKM. As DNA, the CDR3 is TGTGCCAGCAGTTTAGCCCGACTAGCGGGGGACAATGAGCAGTTCTTC. Its translation: CASSLARLAGDNEQFF.

This clonotype has a count of ten or more. The V gene is TRBV5-4, the J gene TRBJ2-2; D may be TRBD1 or TRBD2 (5 bases each). V was pared by 1 base and J by 4 bases, with 11 bases between. CDR1 is SGHNT and CDR2 is YYREEE in the germline V gene (reference sequence). The CDR3 contains 15 residues. The CDR3 is CASSLPGRFTGELFF. CDR3 bases: TGTGCCAGCAGCTTGCCGGGACGCTTCACCGGGGAGCTGTTTTTT.

CDR3: CASSPRGHAFF. In nucleotides, the CDR3 is TGTGCCAGCAGTCCCAGGGGGCATGCTTTCTTT. The chain couples TRBV28 to TRBJ1-1; 8 positions agree with TRBD1. The length of the CDR3 is 11 residues. V gave up 5 bases and J gave up 11 bases; unmatched junction bases: 4. CDR1 MDHEN and CDR2 SYDVKM come from the germline V gene.

This clonotype has only a few counts. The CDR3 does not close with the conserved phenylalanine or tryptophan, likely indicating a read error. The chain combines TRBV7-9 with TRBJ2-3; D possibly corresponds to TRBD1 (5 bases). CDR1 is SEHNR, CDR2 FQNEAQ, per germline (reference sequence). V was clipped by 2 bases and J by 3 bases, with 6 bases between them. The CDR3 covers 13 residues. This CDR3 is CASSLQGTDTQYS. In DNA form, the CDR3 reads TGTGCCAGCAGCTTACAGGGAACAGATACGCAGTATTCT.

This clonotype was counted many times. The chain joins TRBV5-1 to TRBJ1-2, with D tentatively TRBD1 (5 bases). Germline V CDR1 and CDR2: SGHRS, YFSETQ. This CDR3 has 15 amino acids. Trimming cost V 4 bases and J 1 base, with 14 bases left between them. Written as DNA, the CDR3 is TGCGCCAGCAGCGGGGGACCGATAATTAACTATGGCTACACCTTC. Residues: CASSGGPIINYGYTF.

This clonotype was observed a handful of times. CDR3 residues: CASSRGGQSTEAFF. The CDR3 DNA follows: TGTGCCAGCAGCCGAGGCGGACAGAGCACTGAAGCTTTCTTT. The gene calls are TRBV7-9 and TRBJ1-1; a weak D match, TRBD1 (6 bases). Germline values: CDR1 SEHNR, CDR2 FQNEAQ (reference sequence). V lost 5 bases and J lost 4, with 14 bases in between. This CDR3 comprises 14 residues.

The chain combines TRBV11-2 with TRBJ2-1; D gene uncertain. From germline, CDR1 is SGHAT and CDR2 FQNNGV. The CDR3 runs to 15 residues. The V end lost 1 base, the J end lost 2 bases, and 9 bases lay between the germline ends. CDR3 nucleotide sequence: TGTGCCAGCAGCTTAGGAGAAAGTGCCTACAATGAGCAGTTCTTC. Residues: CASSLGESAYNEQFF.

There are a few counts of this clonotype. V usage is TRBV7-9 and J usage is TRBJ2-1; TRBD2 matches 10 bases. This CDR3 has 16 residues. The V segment lost 6 bases and the J segment 3 bases; nucleotides outside the gene matches: 8. Germline V gene data show CDR1 as SEHNR and CDR2 as FQNEAQ (reference sequence). The CDR3 region is CASRPPSGGHYNEQFF. CDR3 DNA sequence: TGTGCCAGCAGACCGCCTAGCGGGGGACACTACAATGAGCAGTTCTTC.

Regarding this clonotype: This CDR3 fails to terminate in the conserved phenylalanine or tryptophan, so it likely reflects a read error. The V and J genes are TRBV29-1 and TRBJ2-5; 16 positions match TRBD2. CDR3 size: 15 residues. Germline V CDR1 and CDR2: SQVTM, ANQGSEA. J was trimmed by 5 bases and V by 3 bases; bases with no gene match: 3. CDR3 bases: TGCAGCGTTGACGGGACTAGCGGGAGGGCGGAGACCCAGTACTCC. It translates to CSVDGTSGRAETQYS.

At least ten counts were recorded for this clonotype. A junction end diverges from the germline sequence, so it may reflect a read error. The CDR3: CAISVNRDLNFGYTF. The CDR3 DNA is TGTGCCATCAGTGTAAACAGGGACCTCAACTTTGGCTACACCTTC. The J gene is TRBJ1-2, the V gene TRBV10-3, with D perhaps TRBD1 (6 bases). The CDR3 covers 15 residues. The germline V gene encodes CDR1 ENHRY and CDR2 SYGVKD.